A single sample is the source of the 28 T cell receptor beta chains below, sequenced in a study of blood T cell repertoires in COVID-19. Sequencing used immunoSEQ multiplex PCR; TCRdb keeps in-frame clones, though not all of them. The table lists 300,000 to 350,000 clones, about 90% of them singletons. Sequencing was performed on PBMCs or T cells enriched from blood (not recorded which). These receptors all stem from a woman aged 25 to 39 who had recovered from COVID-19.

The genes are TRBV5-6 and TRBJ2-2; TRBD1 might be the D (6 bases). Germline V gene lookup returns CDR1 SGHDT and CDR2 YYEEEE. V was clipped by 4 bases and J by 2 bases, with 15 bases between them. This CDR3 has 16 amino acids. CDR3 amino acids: CASSLRAGVNTGELFF. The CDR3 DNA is TGTGCCAGCAGCCTAAGAGCAGGGGTCAACACCGGGGAGCTGTTTTTT.

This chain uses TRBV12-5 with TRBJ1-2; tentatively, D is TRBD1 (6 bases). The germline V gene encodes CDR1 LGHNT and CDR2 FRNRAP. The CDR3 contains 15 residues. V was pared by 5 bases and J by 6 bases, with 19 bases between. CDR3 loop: CASGQIGQTDDGYTF. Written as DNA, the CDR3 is TGTGCTAGTGGTCAAATTGGACAGACCGATGATGGCTACACCTTC.

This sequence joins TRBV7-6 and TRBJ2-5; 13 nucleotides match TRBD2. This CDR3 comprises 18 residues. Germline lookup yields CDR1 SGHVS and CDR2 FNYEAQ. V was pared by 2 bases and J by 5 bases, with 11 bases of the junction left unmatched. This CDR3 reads CASSLFRRGTSGVETQYF. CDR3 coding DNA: TGTGCCAGCAGCTTATTTCGGAGGGGGACTAGCGGGGTGGAGACCCAGTACTTC. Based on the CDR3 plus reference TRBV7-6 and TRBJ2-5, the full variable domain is GAGVSQSPRYKVTKRGQDVALRCDPISGHVSLYWYRQALGQGPEFLTYFNYEAQQDKSGLPNDRFSAERPEGSISTLTIQRTEQRDSAMYRCASSLFRRGTSGVETQYFGPGTRLLVL.

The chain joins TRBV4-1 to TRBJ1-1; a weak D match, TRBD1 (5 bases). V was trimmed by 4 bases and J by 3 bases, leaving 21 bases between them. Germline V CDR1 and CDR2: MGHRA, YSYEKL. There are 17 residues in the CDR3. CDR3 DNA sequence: TGCGCCAGCAGCCCCTTGGCAGGGTTCCTTAGGGACACTGAAGCTTTCTTT. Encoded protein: CASSPLAGFLRDTEAFF.

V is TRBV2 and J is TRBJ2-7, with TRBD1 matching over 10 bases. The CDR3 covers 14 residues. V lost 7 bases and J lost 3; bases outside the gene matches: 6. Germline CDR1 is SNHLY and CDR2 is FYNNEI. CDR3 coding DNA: TGTGCCAGCAAGACGGGACAGGGGATCTACGAGCAGTACTTC. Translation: CASKTGQGIYEQYF. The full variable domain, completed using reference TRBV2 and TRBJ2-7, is EPEVTQTPSHQVTQMGQEVILRCVPISNHLYFYWYRQILGQKVEFLVSFYNNEISEKSEIFDDQFSVERPDGSNFTLKIRSTKLEDSAMYFCASKTGQGIYEQYFGPGTRLTVT.

The CDR3: CASSRSGTGASNTEAFF. In DNA, the CDR3 is TGCGCCAGCAGCAGGTCCGGGACAGGGGCGTCGAACACTGAAGCTTTCTTT. The genes are TRBV5-1 and TRBJ1-1; TRBD1 aligns across 10 bases. Losses at the gene ends were 4 bases for V and 1 base for J; bases not matched to a gene: 10. The CDR3 is 17 amino acids. The germline gives CDR1 SGHRS, CDR2 YFSETQ. Using reference TRBV5-1 and TRBJ1-1 for the parts outside the CDR3, the full variable domain is KAGVTQTPRYLIKTRGQQVTLSCSPISGHRSVSWYQQTPGQGLQFLFEYFSETQRNKGNFPGRFSGRQFSNSRSEMNVSTLELGDSALYLCASSRSGTGASNTEAFFGQGTRLTVV.

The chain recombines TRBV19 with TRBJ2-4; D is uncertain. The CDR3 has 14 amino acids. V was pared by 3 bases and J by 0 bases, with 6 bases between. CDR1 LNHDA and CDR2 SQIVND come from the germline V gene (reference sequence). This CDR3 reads CASSMPLAKNIQYF. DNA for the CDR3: TGTGCCAGTAGTATGCCACTAGCCAAAAACATTCAGTACTTC.

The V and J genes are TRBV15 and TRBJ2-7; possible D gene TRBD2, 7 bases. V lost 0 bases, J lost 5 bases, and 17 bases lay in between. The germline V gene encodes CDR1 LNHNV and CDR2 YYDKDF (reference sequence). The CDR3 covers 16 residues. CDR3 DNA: TGTGCCACCAGCAGAGATCGTAGGGGGGGCAAAAACGAGCAGTACTTC. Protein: CATSRDRRGGKNEQYF.

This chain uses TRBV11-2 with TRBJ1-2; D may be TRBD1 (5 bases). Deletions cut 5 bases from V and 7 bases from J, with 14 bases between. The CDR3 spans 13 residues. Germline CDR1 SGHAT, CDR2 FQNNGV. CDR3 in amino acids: CASSQRQLFGYTF. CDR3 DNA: TGTGCCAGCAGCCAACGACAGCTATTTGGCTACACCTTC.

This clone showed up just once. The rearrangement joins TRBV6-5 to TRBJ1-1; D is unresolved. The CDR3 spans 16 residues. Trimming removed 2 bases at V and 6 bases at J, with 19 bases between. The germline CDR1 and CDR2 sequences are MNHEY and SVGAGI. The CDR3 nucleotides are TGTGCCAGCAGTTACGGCGGGAGCGGTGGTCTTGCTGAAGCTTTCTTT. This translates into CASSYGGSGGLAEAFF.

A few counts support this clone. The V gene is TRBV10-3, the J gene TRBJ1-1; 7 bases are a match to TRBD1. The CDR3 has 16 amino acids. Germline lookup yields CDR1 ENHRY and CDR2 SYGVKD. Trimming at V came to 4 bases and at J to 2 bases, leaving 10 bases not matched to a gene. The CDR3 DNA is TGTGCCATCAGTGGGGGACAGACTTATTCCAACACTGAAGCTTTCTTT. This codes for CAISGGQTYSNTEAFF.

For the CDR3, the DNA is TGTGCCAGCAGCCCCCGGACAGGGGGCACCTACGAGCAGTACTTC. Protein product: CASSPRTGGTYEQYF. The V gene is TRBV9, the J gene TRBJ2-7; 11 nucleotides align to TRBD1. Germline V CDR1 and CDR2: SGDLS, YYNGEE. The CDR3 sequence is 15 residues long. The V segment lost 4 bases and the J segment 2 bases; nucleotides outside the gene matches: 5.

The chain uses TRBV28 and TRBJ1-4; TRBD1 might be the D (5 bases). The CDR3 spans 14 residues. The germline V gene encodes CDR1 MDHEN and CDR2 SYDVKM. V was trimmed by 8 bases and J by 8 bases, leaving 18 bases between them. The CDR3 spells CASRTRGGGEKLFF. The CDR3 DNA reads TGTGCCAGCCGAACTCGCGGGGGTGGCGAAAAACTGTTTTTT.

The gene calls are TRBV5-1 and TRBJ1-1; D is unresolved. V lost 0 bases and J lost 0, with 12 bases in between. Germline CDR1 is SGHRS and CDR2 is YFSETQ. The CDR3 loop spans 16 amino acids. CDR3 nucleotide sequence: TGCGCCAGCAGCTTGGGGACTTTGGGGTTGAACACTGAAGCTTTCTTT. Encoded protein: CASSLGTLGLNTEAFF. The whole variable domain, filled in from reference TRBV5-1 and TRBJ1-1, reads KAGVTQTPRYLIKTRGQQVTLSCSPISGHRSVSWYQQTPGQGLQFLFEYFSETQRNKGNFPGRFSGRQFSNSRSEMNVSTLELGDSALYLCASSLGTLGLNTEAFFGQGTRLTVV.

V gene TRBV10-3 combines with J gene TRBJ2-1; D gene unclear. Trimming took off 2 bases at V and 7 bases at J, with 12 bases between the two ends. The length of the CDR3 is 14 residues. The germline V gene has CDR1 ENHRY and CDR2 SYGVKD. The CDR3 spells CAISERVTINEQFF. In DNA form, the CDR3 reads TGTGCCATCAGTGAGCGGGTAACCATAAATGAGCAGTTCTTC.

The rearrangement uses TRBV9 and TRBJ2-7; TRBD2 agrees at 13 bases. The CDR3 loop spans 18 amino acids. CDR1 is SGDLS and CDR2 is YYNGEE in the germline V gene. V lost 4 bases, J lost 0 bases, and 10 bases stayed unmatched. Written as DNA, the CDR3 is TGTGCCAGCAGCCCCGCCGGGACTAGCGGGGCAAGCTCCTACGAGCAGTACTTC. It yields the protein CASSPAGTSGASSYEQYF.

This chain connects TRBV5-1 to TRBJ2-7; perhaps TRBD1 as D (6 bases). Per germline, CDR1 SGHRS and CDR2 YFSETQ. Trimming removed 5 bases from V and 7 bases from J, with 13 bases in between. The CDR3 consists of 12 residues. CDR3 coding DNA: TGCGCCAGCAGTTACAGGGCTGGGGAGCAGTACTTC. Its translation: CASSYRAGEQYF. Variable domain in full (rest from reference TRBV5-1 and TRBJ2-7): KAGVTQTPRYLIKTRGQQVTLSCSPISGHRSVSWYQQTPGQGLQFLFEYFSETQRNKGNFPGRFSGRQFSNSRSEMNVSTLELGDSALYLCASSYRAGEQYFGPGTRLTVT.

The CDR3 here is CASSLDGGFDTDTQYF. CDR3 coding DNA: TGCGCCAGCAGCTTGGACGGGGGATTCGACACAGATACGCAGTATTTT. The chain employs TRBV5-1 and TRBJ2-3; possibly TRBD2 for D (6 bases). Trimming removed 0 bases at V and 2 bases at J, with 13 bases between. The germline gives CDR1 SGHRS, CDR2 YFSETQ. This CDR3 contains 16 residues.

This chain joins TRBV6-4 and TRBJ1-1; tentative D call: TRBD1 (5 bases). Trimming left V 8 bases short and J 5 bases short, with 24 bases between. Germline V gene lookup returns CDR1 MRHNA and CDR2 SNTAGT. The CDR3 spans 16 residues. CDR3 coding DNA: TGTGCCAGCGCGGGGCCCGCCGACAGTCTCGGGACTGAAGCTTTCTTT. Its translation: CASAGPADSLGTEAFF.

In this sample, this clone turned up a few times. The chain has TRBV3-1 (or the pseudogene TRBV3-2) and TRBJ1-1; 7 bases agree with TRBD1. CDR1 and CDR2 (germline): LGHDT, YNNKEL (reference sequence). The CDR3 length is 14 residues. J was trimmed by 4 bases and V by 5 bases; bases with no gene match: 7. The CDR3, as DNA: TGTGCCAGCAGCGGAACGACAGGGTTCACTGAAGCTTTCTTT. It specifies CASSGTTGFTEAFF.

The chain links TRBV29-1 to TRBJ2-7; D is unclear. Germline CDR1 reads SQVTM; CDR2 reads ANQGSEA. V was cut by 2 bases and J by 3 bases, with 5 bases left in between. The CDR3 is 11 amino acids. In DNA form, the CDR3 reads TGCAGCGTTGAACACTACTACGAGCAGTACTTC. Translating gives CSVEHYYEQYF.

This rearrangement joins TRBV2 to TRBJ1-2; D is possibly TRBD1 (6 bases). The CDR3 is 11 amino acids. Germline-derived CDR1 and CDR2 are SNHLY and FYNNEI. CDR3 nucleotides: TGTGGTGCGCAGGGGAACTATGGCTACACCTTC. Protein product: CGAQGNYGYTF.

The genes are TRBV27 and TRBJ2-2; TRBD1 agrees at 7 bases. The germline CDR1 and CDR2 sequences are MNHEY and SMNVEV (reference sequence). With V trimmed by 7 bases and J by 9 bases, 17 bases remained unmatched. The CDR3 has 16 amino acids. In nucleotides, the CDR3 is TGTGCCAGCACAAACGAGTGGGGGACAGCTCGCCGGGAGCTGTTTTTT. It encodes CASTNEWGTARRELFF.

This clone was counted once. The CDR3 nucleotides read TGTGCCAGCAGTTTTACAGAACATCAGCCCCAGCATTTT. Translation: CASSFTEHQPQHF. The rearrangement uses TRBV27 and TRBJ1-5; no clear D gene. Trimming took off 3 bases at V and 5 bases at J, with 8 bases between the two ends. CDR1 is MNHEY and CDR2 is SMNVEV in the germline V gene (reference sequence). This CDR3 contains 13 residues.

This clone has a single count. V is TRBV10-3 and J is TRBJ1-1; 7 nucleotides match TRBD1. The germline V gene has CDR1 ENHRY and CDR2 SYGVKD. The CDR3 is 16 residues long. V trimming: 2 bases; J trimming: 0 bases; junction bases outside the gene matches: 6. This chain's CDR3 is CAISEPTGAVNTEAFF. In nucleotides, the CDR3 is TGTGCCATCAGTGAGCCCACAGGGGCTGTGAACACTGAAGCTTTCTTT.

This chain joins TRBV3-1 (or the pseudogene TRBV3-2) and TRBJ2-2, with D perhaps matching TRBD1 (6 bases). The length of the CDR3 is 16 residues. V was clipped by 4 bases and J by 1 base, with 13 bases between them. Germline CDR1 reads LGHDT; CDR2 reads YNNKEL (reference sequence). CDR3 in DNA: TGTGCCAGCAGCCCGAGGGGGTCGAAGAACACCGGGGAGCTGTTTTTT. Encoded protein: CASSPRGSKNTGELFF.

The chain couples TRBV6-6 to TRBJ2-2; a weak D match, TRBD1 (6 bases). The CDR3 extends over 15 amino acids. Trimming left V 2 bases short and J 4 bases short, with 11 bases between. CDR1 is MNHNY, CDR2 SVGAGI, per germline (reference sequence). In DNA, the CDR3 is TGTGCCAGCAGTTACGGGCCAGGGGCCACCGGGGAGCTGTTTTTT. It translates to CASSYGPGATGELFF.

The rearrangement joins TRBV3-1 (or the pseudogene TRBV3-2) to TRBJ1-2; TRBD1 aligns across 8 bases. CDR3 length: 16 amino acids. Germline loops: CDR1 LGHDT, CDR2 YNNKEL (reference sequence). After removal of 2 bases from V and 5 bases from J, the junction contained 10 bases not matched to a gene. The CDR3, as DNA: TGTGCCAGCAGCCAACGGACAGGGATTGGCTCTTATGGCTACACCTTC. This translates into CASSQRTGIGSYGYTF.